The clone carrying this T cell receptor (beta chain) came up once. Measured with immunoSEQ multiplex PCR; TCRdb has only the in-frame clones, and not every one. The profile shows 120,000 or so clones, less than 90% of them singletons. The entry originates in a study of blood T cell repertoires in COVID-19. About the study: Samples came from the United States, Italy and Spain, spanning acute and convalescent COVID-19.

The CDR3 is made up of 15 amino acids. The V and J ends lost 4 bases and 2 bases respectively, with 13 bases between them. Germline loops: CDR1 LGHNA, CDR2 YSLEER. This TCR derives from a man aged 80 or over with active or convalescent COVID-19. Sequencing was performed on peripheral blood. The chain joins TRBV4-3 to TRBJ2-3, with D possibly being TRBD2 (5 bases). CDR3 residues: CASSPGLTNTDTQYF. For the CDR3, the DNA is TGCGCCAGCAGCCCCGGACTTACTAACACAGATACGCAGTATTTT.